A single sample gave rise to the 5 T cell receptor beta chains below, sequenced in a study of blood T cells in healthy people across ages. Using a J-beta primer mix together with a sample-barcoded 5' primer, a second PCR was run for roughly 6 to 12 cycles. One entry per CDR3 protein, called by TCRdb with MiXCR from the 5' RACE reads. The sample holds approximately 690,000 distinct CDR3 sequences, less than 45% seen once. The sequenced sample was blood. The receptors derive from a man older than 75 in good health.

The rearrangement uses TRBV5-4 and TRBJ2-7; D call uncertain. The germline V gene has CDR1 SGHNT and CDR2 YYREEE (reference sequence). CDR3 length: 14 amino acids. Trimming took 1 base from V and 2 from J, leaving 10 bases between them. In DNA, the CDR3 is TGTGCCAGCAGCTTGCGGCAGGCTGCCTACGAGCAGTACTTC. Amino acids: CASSLRQAAYEQYF.

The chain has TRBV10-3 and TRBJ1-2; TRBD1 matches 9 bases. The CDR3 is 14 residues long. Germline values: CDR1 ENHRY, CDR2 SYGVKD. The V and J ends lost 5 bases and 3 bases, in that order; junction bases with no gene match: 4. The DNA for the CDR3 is TGTGCCATCAGTTTGACAGGGGGAGACTATGGCTACACCTTC. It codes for CAISLTGGDYGYTF.

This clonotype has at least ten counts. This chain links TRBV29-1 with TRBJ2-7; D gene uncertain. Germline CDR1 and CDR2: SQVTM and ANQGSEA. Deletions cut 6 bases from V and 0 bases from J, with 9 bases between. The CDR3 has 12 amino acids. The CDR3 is CSVVVSSYEQYF. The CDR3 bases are TGCAGCGTGGTAGTAAGCTCCTACGAGCAGTACTTC.

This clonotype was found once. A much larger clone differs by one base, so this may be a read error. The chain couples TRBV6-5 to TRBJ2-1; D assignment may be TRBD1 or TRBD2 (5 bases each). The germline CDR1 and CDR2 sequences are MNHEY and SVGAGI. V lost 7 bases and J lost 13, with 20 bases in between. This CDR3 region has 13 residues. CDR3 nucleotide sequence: TGTGCCAGCACCGGGACCAGCTTAGAGACCCAGTTCTTC. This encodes CASTGTSLETQFF.

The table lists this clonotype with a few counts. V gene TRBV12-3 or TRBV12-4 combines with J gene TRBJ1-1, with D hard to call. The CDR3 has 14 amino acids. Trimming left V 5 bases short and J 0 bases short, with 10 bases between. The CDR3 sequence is CASSPQTVNTEAFF. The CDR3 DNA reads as TGTGCCAGCAGTCCCCAGACGGTGAACACTGAAGCTTTCTTT.